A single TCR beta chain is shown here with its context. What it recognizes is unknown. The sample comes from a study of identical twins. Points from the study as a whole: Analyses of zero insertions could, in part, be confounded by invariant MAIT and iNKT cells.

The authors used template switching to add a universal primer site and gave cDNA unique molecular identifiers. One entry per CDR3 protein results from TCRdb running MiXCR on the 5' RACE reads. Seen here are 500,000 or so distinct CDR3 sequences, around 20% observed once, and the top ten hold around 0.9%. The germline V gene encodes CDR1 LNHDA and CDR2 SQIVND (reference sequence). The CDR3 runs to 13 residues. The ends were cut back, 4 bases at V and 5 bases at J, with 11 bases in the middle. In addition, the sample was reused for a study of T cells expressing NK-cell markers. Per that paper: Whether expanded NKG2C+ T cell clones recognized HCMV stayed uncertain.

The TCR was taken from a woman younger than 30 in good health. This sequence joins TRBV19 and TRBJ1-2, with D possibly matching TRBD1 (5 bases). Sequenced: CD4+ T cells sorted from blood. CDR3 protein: CASSNNRKYGYTF. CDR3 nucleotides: TGTGCCAGTAGTAACAACAGGAAATATGGCTACACCTTC.